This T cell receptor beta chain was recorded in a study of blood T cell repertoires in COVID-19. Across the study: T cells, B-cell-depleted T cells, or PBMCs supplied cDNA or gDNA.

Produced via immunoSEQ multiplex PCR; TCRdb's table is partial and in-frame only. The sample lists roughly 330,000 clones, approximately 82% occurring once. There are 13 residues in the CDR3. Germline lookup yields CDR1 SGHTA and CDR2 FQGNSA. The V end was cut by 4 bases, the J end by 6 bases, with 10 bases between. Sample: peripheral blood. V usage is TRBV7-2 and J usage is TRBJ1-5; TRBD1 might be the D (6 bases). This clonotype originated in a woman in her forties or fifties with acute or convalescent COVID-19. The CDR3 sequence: CASSSTGTQPQHF. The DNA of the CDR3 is TGTGCCAGCAGCTCTACAGGGACTCAGCCCCAGCATTTT.